The clone carrying this TCR beta chain came up many times. The antigen remains unidentified. These data are taken from a study of molecular identifiers for immune sequencing clone quantification. Study results and caveats: Highly expanded clone sizes could be underestimated by identical TCR molecules sharing a barcode. It was shown that clones above 20 RNA copies held over 98% of effector molecules, but under 1% in naive cells.

A single record per CDR3 protein comes from TCRdb applying MiXCR to the PCR reads. The sample has about 100,000 distinct CDR3 sequences, approximately 22% seen once. This CDR3 is 14 amino acids long. CDR1 and CDR2 from the germline V gene are MDHEN and SYDVKM. V was trimmed by 3 bases and J by 0 bases, leaving 8 bases between them. This sequence originates from a human donor in good health. Some libraries in this study had Jurkat cell RNA spiked in. The sequencing input was naive CD8+ T cells from blood, with Jurkat cell RNA spiked in. Subset specified: FACS-sorted CD8+CD4-CCR7+CD45RA+ naive T cells. The rearrangement uses TRBV28 and TRBJ2-5; D unclear. CDR3 amino acids: CASSFLRDQETQYF. The CDR3 DNA reads TGTGCCAGCAGTTTTCTCCGTGACCAAGAGACCCAGTACTTC.